This TCR beta chain was captured in a study of shared clonotypes between healthy human individuals. Produced via immunoSEQ multiplex PCR; TCRdb's table is partial and in-frame only. Of some 2 million clones in the sample, approximately 95% are singletons; the top ten hold about 1.1%. The germline gives CDR1 MNHEY, CDR2 SMNVEV (reference sequence). The CDR3 sequence is 11 residues long. The V end lost 6 bases, the J end lost 6 bases, and 8 bases lay between the germline ends. Only CD45RO-negative cells positively selected for CCR7 counted as naive CD8 cells, so terminally differentiated effector memory CD45RA+ cells were excluded.

This sequence originates from a man between 18 and 35 years old in good health. V usage is TRBV27 and J usage is TRBJ1-1; D is unclear. The sample consisted of naive CD8+ T cells sorted from blood. CDR3 loop: CASRTGAEAFF. In nucleotides, the CDR3 is TGTGCCAGCAGGACCGGGGCTGAAGCTTTCTTT.